This T cell receptor beta chain was obtained from a study of T cells in Graves' hyperthyroidism and ophthalmopathy. Study-wide context: Peripheral blood was taken when the disease was first diagnosed, before any treatment began.

As for this clonotype: The antigen is not known.

Per the germline V gene, CDR1 is SGHTA and CDR2 is FQGNSA. CDR3 size: 16 residues. Disease duration under 2 months; hyperthyroidism patients were aged 18 to 65. It was RNA transcripts that yielded the amplified TCR beta CDR3 regions. First-round RT-PCR targeting the TCR CDR3 was performed with the HTBI primer set. One entry per CDR3 protein results from TCRdb running MiXCR on the multiplex PCR reads. The data hold around 720,000 distinct CDR3 sequences, with 35% observed a single time. Study-level findings and limits: Most expanded thyroid clonotypes above 0.001 also appeared in blood.

The clonotype comes from a middle-aged woman with Graves' hyperthyroidism. Sequenced: blood. The genes are TRBV7-2 and TRBJ1-4, with 10 bases fitting TRBD2. Judging by the DNA end, TRBJ2-3 fits better; the J call may be wrong. This chain's CDR3 is CASSLVSGGVADTQYF. The CDR3, as DNA: TGTGCCAGCAGCTTAGTAAGCGGGGGGGTAGCAGATACGCAGTATTTT.